The rows below give T cell receptor beta chains drawn from one sample of a study of T cell repertoires and Cas9 in healthy adults. Clones were read by immunoSEQ multiplex PCR, and TCRdb kept only the in-frame ones, dropping some. The sample lists 13,000 to 15,000 clones, 89% occurring once. The sample taken for sequencing was Tregs (CD4+, CD25+, CD127-, CD137-, CD154-) from PBMCs; culture status not recorded. Receptors were obtained from a human donor in good health. Both conserved end residues are part of each CDR3. The order of the fields is D gene, V gene, clone size, J gene, CDR3 protein, CDR3 DNA. D genes are given only for firm matches. Some rows have no size entry. The others give once, few or many, or a class for an expanded clone.

-	TRBV20-1	-	TRBJ1-2	CSAKENYGYTF	TGCAGTGCTAAAGAGAACTATGGCTACACCTTC
-	TRBV28	-	TRBJ2-7	CASSRRVRLTSSYEQYF	TGTGCCAGCAGTCGCAGGGTGAGGCTGACGAGCTCCTACGAGCAGTACTTC
TRBD1	TRBV19	-	TRBJ2-1	CASSRDRVPDNEQFF	TGTGCCAGTAGTAGGGACAGGGTTCCTGACAATGAGCAGTTCTTC
-	TRBV29-1	-	TRBJ1-2	CSAFGGGLEGYTF	TGCAGCGCTTTTGGGGGGGGTTTAGAAGGCTACACCTTC
-	TRBV10-2	-	TRBJ2-3	CASTLGGEQGRVVDTQYF	TGCGCCAGCACCTTGGGGGGAGAACAGGGAAGGGTTGTAGATACGCAGTATTTT
-	TRBV19	-	TRBJ2-2	CASRARRGNTGELFF	TGTGCCAGTAGGGCCCGCCGGGGGAACACCGGGGAGCTGTTTTTT
-	TRBV2	-	TRBJ2-1	CASKYGTGRNEQFF	TGTGCCAGCAAGTATGGAACAGGGCGGAATGAGCAGTTCTTC
TRBD1	TRBV7-9	-	TRBJ1-2	CASSGQGSGYTF	TGTGCCAGCTCGGGACAGGGGTCTGGCTACACCTTC
TRBD1	TRBV10-3	-	TRBJ1-6	CAISRQGDSPLHF	TGTGCCATCAGCCGACAGGGGGATTCACCCCTCCACTTT
-	TRBV5-1	-	TRBJ2-5	CASSSTGRGTQETQYF	TGCGCCAGCAGCTCAACAGGGCGAGGGACTCAAGAGACCCAGTACTTC
-	TRBV7-9	-	TRBJ2-7	CASSLARDTAYEQYF	TGTGCCAGCAGCTTAGCGCGGGACACCGCCTACGAGCAGTACTTC
TRBD1	TRBV6-6	-	TRBJ1-1	CASSYRTGTAFF	TGTGCCAGCAGTTACCGGACAGGGACAGCTTTCTTT
-	TRBV6-6	-	TRBJ1-1	CASSKFHYEAFF	TGTGCCAGCAGTAAGTTCCATTATGAAGCTTTCTTT
TRBD1	TRBV18	-	TRBJ1-1	CASSPFRQGNTEAFF	TGTGCCAGCTCACCTTTTAGACAGGGGAACACTGAAGCTTTCTTT
TRBD1	TRBV7-9	-	TRBJ1-2	CASSSRQGFYGYAF	TGTGCCAGCAGCTCCAGACAGGGGTTCTATGGCTACGCCTTC
-	TRBV29-1	-	TRBJ2-7	CSVGQTPSEQYF	TGCAGCGTTGGGCAGACCCCCTCCGAGCAGTACTTC
-	TRBV5-1	-	TRBJ2-5	CASSLGDLGRETQYF	TGCGCCAGCAGCTTGGGAGATCTGGGGCGGGAGACCCAGTACTTC
-	TRBV5-5	once	TRBJ1-5	CASSLGVYSNQPQHF	TGTGCCAGCAGCTTAGGCGTATATAGCAATCAGCCCCAGCATTTT
-	TRBV11-1	-	TRBJ2-3	CASSLELAGARTDTQYF	TGTGCCAGCAGCTTAGAATTGGCGGGGGCCCGCACAGATACGCAGTATTTT
-	TRBV7-6	-	TRBJ1-4	CASSLDVGEKLFF	TGTGCCAGCAGCTTGGACGTGGGCGAAAAACTGTTTTTT
-	TRBV4-1	-	TRBJ1-2	CASSQSRVYGYTF	TGCGCCAGCAGCCAAAGCAGGGTCTATGGCTACACCTTC
-	TRBV7-2	-	TRBJ2-1	CASSWFSSYNEQFF	TGTGCCAGCAGCTGGTTTAGCTCCTACAATGAGCAGTTCTTC
TRBD1	TRBV5-1	-	TRBJ2-2	CASSWVGGQGTGELFF	TGCGCCAGCAGCTGGGTAGGAGGACAGGGGACCGGGGAGCTGTTTTTT
-	TRBV11-1	-	TRBJ1-1	CASSLIGSTALVSF	TGTGCCAGCAGCTTAATTGGGAGCACTGCCCTGGTGAGCTTT
-	TRBV6-1	-	TRBJ2-2	CASSESGENTGELFF	TGTGCCAGCAGTGAATCCGGGGAAAACACCGGGGAGCTGTTTTTT
-	TRBV19	-	TRBJ1-1	CASSSYTGNTEAFF	TGTGCCAGTAGCTCTTATACAGGGAACACTGAAGCTTTCTTT
-	TRBV2	-	TRBJ1-1	CASSEWRMNTEAFF	TGTGCCAGCAGTGAATGGCGGATGAACACTGAAGCTTTCTTT
-	TRBV7-8	-	TRBJ2-7	CASSLQGAGTYEQYF	TGTGCCAGCAGCCTTCAAGGGGCAGGGACCTACGAGCAGTACTTC
TRBD1	TRBV5-6	few	TRBJ1-6	CASSTRRRGTVNNSPLHF	TGTGCCAGCAGCACACGACGGCGGGGGACAGTAAATAATTCACCCCTCCACTTT
-	TRBV21-1	-	TRBJ2-1	CASSTRDGHNEQLF	TGTGCCAGCAGCACGAGGGACGGCCACAATGAGCAGCTCTTC
-	TRBV5-1	-	TRBJ2-7	CASRAGSAGYEQYF	TGCGCCAGCAGGGCAGGAAGCGCGGGCTACGAGCAGTACTTC